This T cell receptor beta chain was recorded in a study of Ad26.COV2.S vaccination and SARS-CoV-2 variants. Per the germline V gene, CDR1 is KGHSH and CDR2 is LQKENI. The CDR3 is made up of 17 amino acids. Trimming took 6 bases from V and 4 from J, leaving 22 bases between them. Turning to this clone: Its cognate antigen is unknown.

The method was immunoSEQ multiplex PCR; TCRdb's version includes in-frame clones alone and lacks a portion of them. In the table there are 300,000 to 400,000 clones, 92% of which are singletons. Overall study results and limits: Placebo recipients showed lower spike-specific TCR breadth than vaccinees. Responses of T cells in total may have been underestimated by the TCR breadth and depth analyses. Breadth measured for non-spike TCRs was similar across vaccine and placebo recipients.

The sequence was obtained from a human donor who had recovered from COVID-19. J is TRBJ1-5 and V is TRBV18, with a tentative D call TRBD1 (5 bases). The input for sequencing was peripheral blood, taken after recovery from COVID-19. CDR3 in amino acids: CASSPAGGVGGNQPQHF. The CDR3 DNA is TGTGCCAGCTCCCCCGCGGGAGGGGTCGGAGGAAATCAGCCCCAGCATTTT.